This entry lists 27 T cell receptor beta chains sequenced from one sample in a study of response to subunit inactivated influenza vaccine. TCRdb re-analysed the RT-PCR reads in MiXCR, keeping a single row per CDR3 protein. The sample consists of more than 400,000 distinct CDR3 sequences, roughly 7.9% of them appearing once. The sequenced sample was PBMCs from blood, obtained less than 25 months after vaccination. The origin of the receptors is a man aged 50 to 69 who received an inactivated influenza vaccine.

This clonotype was detected ten times or more. The chain uses TRBV14 and TRBJ1-5, with a tentative D call TRBD1 (5 bases). The V and J ends lost 4 bases and 4 bases respectively, with 8 bases between them. CDR1 is SGHDN, CDR2 FVKESK, per germline. The CDR3 spans 13 residues. CDR3 sequence: CASSLGPNQPQHF. The CDR3 DNA reads as TGTGCCAGCAGCCTGGGACCAAATCAGCCCCAGCATTTT. The variable domain in full, completed from reference TRBV14 and TRBJ1-5, reads EAGVTQFPSHSVIEKGQTVTLRCDPISGHDNLYWYRRVMGKEIKFLLHFVKESKQDESGMPNNRFLAERTGGTYSTLKVQPAELEDSGVYFCASSLGPNQPQHFGDGTRLSIL.

The chain employs TRBV20-1 and TRBJ1-4, with TRBD1 matching over 7 bases. Per the germline V gene, CDR1 is DFQATT and CDR2 is SNEGSKA (reference sequence). The CDR3 has 13 residues. J was trimmed by 4 bases and V by 5 bases; bases with no gene match: 4. The CDR3 nucleotides read TGCAGTGCTCGGGACAGCCGTAATGAAAAACTGTTTTTT. This codes for CSARDSRNEKLFF.

V and J are TRBV7-9 and TRBJ2-7, with D possibly matching TRBD2 (5 bases). The CDR3 extends over 14 amino acids. Germline V gives CDR1 SEHNR, CDR2 FQNEAQ (reference sequence). V was shortened by 2 bases and J by 7 bases, with 15 bases between the two germline ends. In DNA form, the CDR3 reads TGTGCCAGCAGCTTACTAGCCGGCAACGGAGAGCAGTACTTC. It codes for CASSLLAGNGEQYF. Full variable domain (missing parts from reference TRBV7-9 and TRBJ2-7): DTGVSQNPRHKITKRGQNVTFRCDPISEHNRLYWYRQTLGQGPEFLTYFQNEAQLEKSRLLSDRFSAERPKGSFSTLEIQRTEQGDSAMYLCASSLLAGNGEQYFGPGTRLTVT.

This clonotype came up a few times. The V gene is TRBV7-2, the J gene TRBJ2-7; TRBD2 matches at 7 bases. Germline loops: CDR1 SGHTA, CDR2 FQGNSA. The CDR3 is 12 amino acids. The ends lost 6 bases at V and 7 bases at J; junction bases unmatched: 6. The CDR3 DNA sequence: TGTGCCAGCAGTTCAGGACTAGGTGAGCAGTACTTC. Residues: CASSSGLGEQYF.

This clonotype was seen a few times. The V gene is TRBV5-1, the J gene TRBJ2-3; 8 nucleotides match TRBD1. Trimming cost V 2 bases and J 6 bases; bases outside gene matches: 5. This CDR3 region has 14 residues. Germline CDR1 SGHRS, CDR2 YFSETQ. The CDR3 DNA sequence: TGCGCCAGCAGCTTCCAGGGGGCCCTGGATACGCAGTATTTT. This codes for CASSFQGALDTQYF.

The chain couples TRBV30 to TRBJ1-1, with D unresolved. Trimming removed 4 bases at V and 3 bases at J, with 15 bases between. This CDR3 is built from 14 residues. CDR1 GTSNPN and CDR2 SVGIG come from the germline V gene (reference sequence). Here the CDR3 reads CAWKVSGRYTEAFF. CDR3 coding DNA: TGTGCCTGGAAAGTCTCGGGCAGGTACACTGAAGCTTTCTTT. Combining the CDR3 with reference TRBV30 and TRBJ1-1 gives the whole variable domain SQTIHQWPATLVQPVGSPLSLECTVEGTSNPNLYWYRQAAGRGLQLLFYSVGIGQISSEVPQNLSASRPQDRQFILSSKKLLLSDSGFYLCAWKVSGRYTEAFFGQGTRLTVV.

In its sample, this clonotype was seen many times. The chain is built from TRBV20-1 and TRBJ2-5, with a tentative D call TRBD2 (6 bases). Trimming cost V 3 bases and J 5 bases, with 16 bases left between them. Germline assignment: CDR1 DFQATT and CDR2 SNEGSKA (reference sequence). This CDR3 region has 14 residues. CDR3 region: CSASFRRDAETQYF. CDR3 in DNA: TGCAGTGCTAGCTTCAGGCGGGACGCGGAGACCCAGTACTTC.

The V call is TRBV10-3, the J call TRBJ1-1; D may be TRBD1 (5 bases). This CDR3 comprises 13 residues. CDR1 ENHRY and CDR2 SYGVKD come from the germline V gene. Deletions cut 8 bases from V and 7 bases from J, with 17 bases between. The chain's CDR3 is CAISEQGPLEAFF. DNA of the CDR3: TGTGCCATCTCTGAGCAGGGCCCCCTTGAAGCTTTCTTT.

This clonotype was recorded at least ten times. V is TRBV5-5 and J is TRBJ2-5, with 8 nucleotides matching TRBD1. Trimming cost V 4 bases and J 2 bases; bases outside gene matches: 4. This CDR3 is built from 14 residues. Germline CDR1 reads SGHKS; CDR2 reads YYEKEE (reference sequence). CDR3 nucleotide sequence: TGTGCCAGCAGCCTGGGACAGGTACAAGAGACCCAGTACTTC. It translates to CASSLGQVQETQYF. The variable domain in full, completed from reference TRBV5-5 and TRBJ2-5, reads DAGVTQSPTHLIKTRGQQVTLRCSPISGHKSVSWYQQVLGQGPQFIFQYYEKEERGRGNFPDRFSARQFPNYSSELNVNALLLGDSALYLCASSLGQVQETQYFGPGTRLLVL.

V gene TRBV20-1 combines with J gene TRBJ2-7; either TRBD1 or TRBD2 may supply D (6 bases each). This CDR3 has 15 amino acids. Germline V gives CDR1 DFQATT, CDR2 SNEGSKA (reference sequence). V lost 6 bases to trimming and J lost 5 bases, with 23 bases between them. CDR3 region: CSATGGRGGVDEQYF. CDR3 bases: TGCAGTGCAACCGGGGGCAGGGGCGGTGTTGACGAGCAGTACTTC.

In its sample, this clonotype was seen a few times. This rearrangement joins TRBV18 to TRBJ2-7; D is perhaps TRBD2 (6 bases). Germline values: CDR1 KGHSH, CDR2 LQKENI. V was clipped by 2 bases and J by 4 bases, with 18 bases between them. There are 16 residues in the CDR3. The DNA for the CDR3 is TGTGCCAGCTCACCAGGAGGAGGGGCTCTTTTTTACGAGCAGTACTTC. Its translation is CASSPGGGALFYEQYF.

The chain couples TRBV4-1 to TRBJ2-2; 8 positions agree with TRBD2. This CDR3 region has 17 residues. The V gene end was trimmed by 4 bases and the J gene end by 5 bases; junction bases not matched to a gene: 12. Per the germline V gene, CDR1 is MGHRA and CDR2 is YSYEKL. CDR3 in amino acids: CASSLVVRAGVTGELFF. The CDR3 DNA reads TGCGCCAGCAGCCTGGTAGTGCGAGCGGGAGTTACCGGGGAGCTGTTTTTT.

This clonotype was found many times. V and J are TRBV7-2 and TRBJ2-7; maybe TRBD1 (6 bases). CDR1 SGHTA and CDR2 FQGNSA come from the germline V gene. The CDR3 is 12 residues long. V dropped 4 bases and J dropped 5 bases, with 9 bases sitting between them. The CDR3 sequence: CASSSQGDEQYF. CDR3 sequence (DNA): TGTGCCAGCAGCTCACAGGGTGACGAGCAGTACTTC.

This clonotype was detected ten times or more. V usage is TRBV4-3 and J usage is TRBJ1-1, with D possibly being TRBD1 (5 bases). The CDR3 is 17 residues long. V shed 3 bases and J shed 4 bases, with 21 bases lying between them. The germline gives CDR1 LGHNA, CDR2 YSLEER. The CDR3 spells CASSQGGIEMDGTEAFF. The CDR3 DNA reads as TGCGCCAGCAGCCAGGGGGGGATTGAGATGGATGGCACTGAAGCTTTCTTT.

This clonotype was seen at least ten times. The V gene is TRBV2, the J gene TRBJ2-5; 8 bases are shared with TRBD1. V was clipped by 7 bases and J by 3 bases; unmatched bases: 19. Germline assignment: CDR1 SNHLY and CDR2 FYNNEI. CDR3 length: 18 amino acids. Here the CDR3 reads CASILGTGLLWGKETQYF. In DNA form, the CDR3 reads TGTGCCAGCATCCTCGGGACAGGCCTCCTGTGGGGCAAAGAGACCCAGTACTTC.

In its sample, this clonotype was seen many times. The chain has TRBV12-3 or TRBV12-4 and TRBJ1-1, with no clear D. V was cut by 7 bases and J by 0 bases, with 12 bases left in between. The CDR3 has 14 residues. The CDR3 nucleotides are TGTGCCAGCACTGTTGGGGTACTGAACACTGAAGCTTTCTTT. Translating it yields CASTVGVLNTEAFF.

This clonotype was seen repeatedly, ten times or more. The chain recombines TRBV3-1 with TRBJ2-5; TRBD2 matches at 7 bases. This CDR3 has 14 residues. V dropped 4 bases and J dropped 5; count of bases not matched to a gene: 7. Germline CDR1 and CDR2: LGHDT and YNNKEL (reference sequence). The CDR3 spells CASSPSTSRETQYF. In DNA, the CDR3 is TGTGCCAGCAGCCCGTCGACTAGCAGGGAGACCCAGTACTTC.

This clonotype has ten or more counts. The rearrangement joins TRBV6-2 or TRBV6-3 to TRBJ2-5; possible D gene TRBD2, 6 bases. The V gene's germline CDR1 is MNHEY and CDR2 SVGEGT. The CDR3 spans 11 residues. V lost 8 bases, J lost 9 bases, and 13 bases lay in between. The CDR3 bases are TGTGCCAGCGGAGATTCGGGGGCCCAGTACTTC. This codes for CASGDSGAQYF.

This clonotype was recorded a few times. The chain employs TRBV20-1 and TRBJ2-1; 10 nucleotides agree with TRBD2. Germline CDR1 DFQATT, CDR2 SNEGSKA (reference sequence). V was pared by 1 base and J by 0 bases, with 12 bases of the junction left unmatched. This CDR3 is built from 19 residues. CDR3 nucleotides: TGCAGTGCTAGAGCCCGGGCCGGACTAGCGGTCCTCTCCTACAATGAGCAGTTCTTC. It codes for CSARARAGLAVLSYNEQFF.

V usage is TRBV20-1 and J usage is TRBJ1-3; D is unresolved. This CDR3 contains 14 residues. The ends were cut back, 6 bases at V and 1 base at J, with 13 bases in the middle. The germline CDR1 and CDR2 sequences are DFQATT and SNEGSKA (reference sequence). The CDR3 DNA follows: TGCAGTGCCCCGGACGAGGGTTCTGGAAACACCATATATTTT. Amino acid sequence: CSAPDEGSGNTIYF.

This clonotype came up a few times. J is TRBJ2-5 and V is TRBV5-5; 7 nucleotides match TRBD1. This CDR3 region has 13 residues. Germline V gene lookup returns CDR1 SGHKS and CDR2 YYEKEE (reference sequence). V lost 4 bases to trimming and J lost 5 bases; unmatched junction nucleotides: 5. The CDR3 DNA reads as TGTGCCAGCAGCGTACAGGGGCGGGAGACCCAGTACTTC. This codes for CASSVQGRETQYF.

In this sample, this clonotype turned up many times. The chain uses TRBV3-1 and TRBJ2-3; D gene uncertain. V dropped 1 base and J dropped 0 bases, with 14 bases sitting between them. The CDR3 contains 17 residues. Germline V lookup: CDR1 LGHDT, CDR2 YNNKEL (reference sequence). CDR3 in DNA: TGTGCCAGCAGCCAAGGGAAAACGAGACTCAGCACAGATACGCAGTATTTT. It specifies CASSQGKTRLSTDTQYF.

This clonotype turned up a few times. Germline is not matched at one junction end, which may reflect a read error. The V gene is TRBV20-1, the J gene TRBJ2-3, with D maybe TRBD2 (5 bases). Looked up from germline, CDR1 is DFQATT and CDR2 is SNEGSKA (reference sequence). The CDR3 length is 12 residues. This CDR3 reads CSAGEGPDTQYF. The CDR3 nucleotides are TGCAGTGCTGGAGAGGGCCCAGATACGCAGTATTTT.

This clonotype was counted many times. The chain joins TRBV6-1 to TRBJ2-7; possibly TRBD2 for D (7 bases). CDR3 length: 15 amino acids. V lost 2 bases and J lost 3, with 14 bases in between. Germline CDR1 is MNHNS and CDR2 is SASEGT. CDR3 in DNA: TGTGCCAGCAGTGAAATTGGGGGGGACATCTACGAGCAGTACTTC. As protein: CASSEIGGDIYEQYF.

This clonotype has a handful of counts. The rearrangement links TRBV6-2 or TRBV6-3 to TRBJ1-2; no clear D gene. CDR1 MNHEY and CDR2 SVGEGT come from the germline V gene. This CDR3 has 14 residues. Trimming stripped 8 bases from V and 2 bases from J, with 15 bases between. This CDR3 is CASRETSLNYGYTF. CDR3 in DNA: TGTGCCAGCCGGGAAACTTCTTTAAACTATGGCTACACCTTC.

This clonotype was observed a few times. This chain uses TRBV20-1 with TRBJ2-3, with D perhaps matching TRBD2 (6 bases). The germline gives CDR1 DFQATT, CDR2 SNEGSKA (reference sequence). This CDR3 is built from 15 residues. V lost 2 bases and J lost 1, with 13 bases in between. CDR3 in DNA: TGCAGTGCTAGACCCCGGGGACTCCGCACAGATACGCAGTATTTT. This sequence encodes CSARPRGLRTDTQYF.

The table lists this clonotype with many counts. V and J are TRBV6-1 and TRBJ2-3; D may be TRBD2 (5 bases). CDR3 length: 15 residues. Looked up from germline, CDR1 is MNHNS and CDR2 is SASEGT. V was trimmed by 7 bases and J by 0 bases, leaving 14 bases between them. CDR3 sequence reads: CASTEGAASTDTQYF. In DNA form, the CDR3 reads TGTGCCAGCACCGAGGGCGCAGCTAGCACAGATACGCAGTATTTT.